This T cell receptor beta chain was sequenced for a study of blood T cell repertoires in COVID-19 (TCRdb year 2020). Broadly, across the study: Samples covering the acute and convalescent phases of COVID-19 were provided by collaborators in the United States, Italy and Spain. The samples were drawn from two sources: the first 160 participants of the ongoing ImmuneRACE study, and over 1,000 subjects contributed by 6 global collaborators. The sample metadata nearly always contained a de-identified subject ID, COVID-19 status, age in years and sex. The material from the prospective study consisted of cDNA or gDNA derived from T cells, B-cell-depleted T cells, or PBMCs. Where HLA class I and class II types were available, the types were taken from metadata supplied by the sample provider, not from assay-based typing. Subjects who had been exposed to COVID-19, were actively infected with it, or had recovered from it provided the deeply sampled blood TCRbeta repertoires that made up the dataset. The repertoires were released in a freely available public database meant as a resource for research on the immune response to SARS-CoV-2. Overall study outcomes, separate from this receptor: Clinical and demographic metadata were provided uncurated, with the amount varying by source and participant.

The immunoSEQ Assay, a bias-controlled multiplex PCR, was used to amplify TCRbeta CDR3 regions from genomic DNA. The study's processing was this. The number of nucleated cells in each sample was estimated from the amplification of reference gene primers within the assay. To quantify the absolute abundance of each unique TCRbeta CDR3 rearrangement, sequence reads were collapsed and filtered. Productive Simpson clonality was computed per sample as the square root of Simpson's diversity index over productive rearrangements. The source is immuneACCESS, and TCRdb retained only in-frame sequences with V and J called. Part of the clones is not carried over; for the studies checked, unresolved V genes explain less than half of this, and the remainder is unexplained. That table furnishes V, J and clone size, whereas the DNA furnished D and trimming. This sample has around 300,000 clones in its table, and approximately 88% of those were observed once. Less than 6.5% of the sample is taken by the ten largest.

Enrolling through a virtual design, the prospective study's participants ranged in age from about 18 to 89 years and lived across approximately 25 United States geographic areas. In the prospective study, participants were assigned to cohorts based on the clinical history participants reported in a screening survey and a study questionnaire. ImmuneRACE Cohort 3 recovered participants were defined by two consecutive negative NP/OP PCR tests, healthcare professional clearance, or symptom resolution. Each participant in the prospective study had whole blood, serum and a nasopharyngeal or oropharyngeal swab collected by mobile phlebotomists. Prospective study participants could optionally give additional blood draws and questionnaires over an approximately two-month period. Blood samples from the prospective study were shipped frozen or at room temperature prior to DNA extraction. Per the germline V gene (reference sequence), MNHNY is the CDR1 and SVGAGI is the CDR2. V is cut back by 6 bases and J by 4 bases, with 7 bases in the junction unmatched. From the cysteine up to the phenylalanine, the CDR3 has a length of 14 residues. Of all the DNA, just the CDR3 is kept, 42 bases in frame from base 1.

Turning to this clone: Its antigen is still unknown. There are no base qualities to consult, and no much larger clone falls within one base.

Sequenced sample: PBMCs or T cells enriched from blood (not recorded which). The receptor was isolated from a man aged 25 to 40 who had recovered from COVID-19. The chain is encoded by TRBV6-6 joined to TRBJ2-3, and TRBD2 aligns with 7 junction nucleotides. At the DNA level, the sequence is TGTGCCAGCAGGTACGGACTAGGGCCAGATACGCAGTATTTT. It specifies CASRYGLGPDTQYF.